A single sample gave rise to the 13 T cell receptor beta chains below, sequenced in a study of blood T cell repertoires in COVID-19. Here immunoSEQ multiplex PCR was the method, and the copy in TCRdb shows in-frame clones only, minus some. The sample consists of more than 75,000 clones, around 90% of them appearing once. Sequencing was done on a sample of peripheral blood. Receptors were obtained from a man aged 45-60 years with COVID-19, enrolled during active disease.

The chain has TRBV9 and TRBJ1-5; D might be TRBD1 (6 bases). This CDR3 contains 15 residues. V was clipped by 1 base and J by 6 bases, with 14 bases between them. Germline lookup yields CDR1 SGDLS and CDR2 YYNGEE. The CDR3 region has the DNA TGTGCCAGCAGCGTAAACGGGGGGGCAGGTCAGCCCCAGCATTTT. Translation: CASSVNGGAGQPQHF.

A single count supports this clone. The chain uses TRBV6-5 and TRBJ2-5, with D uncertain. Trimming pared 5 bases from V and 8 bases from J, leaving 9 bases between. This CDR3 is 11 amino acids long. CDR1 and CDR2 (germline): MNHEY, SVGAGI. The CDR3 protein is CASSRGLTQYF. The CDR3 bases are TGTGCCAGCAGTAGAGGCCTTACCCAGTACTTC.

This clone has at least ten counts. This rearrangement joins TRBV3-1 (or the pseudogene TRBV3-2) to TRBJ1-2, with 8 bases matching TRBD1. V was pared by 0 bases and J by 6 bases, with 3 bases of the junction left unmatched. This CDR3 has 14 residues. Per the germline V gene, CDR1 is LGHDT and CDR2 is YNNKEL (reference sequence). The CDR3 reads CASSQDFRGHGYTF. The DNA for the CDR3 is TGTGCCAGCAGCCAAGATTTCAGGGGGCATGGCTACACCTTC.

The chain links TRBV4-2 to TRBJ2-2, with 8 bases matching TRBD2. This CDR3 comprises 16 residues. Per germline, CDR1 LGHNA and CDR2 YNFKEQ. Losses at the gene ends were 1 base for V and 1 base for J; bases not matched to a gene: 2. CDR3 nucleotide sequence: TGTGCCAGCAGCCAAGGTCTAGCGGGGAACACCGGGGAGCTGTTTTTT. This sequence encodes CASSQGLAGNTGELFF.

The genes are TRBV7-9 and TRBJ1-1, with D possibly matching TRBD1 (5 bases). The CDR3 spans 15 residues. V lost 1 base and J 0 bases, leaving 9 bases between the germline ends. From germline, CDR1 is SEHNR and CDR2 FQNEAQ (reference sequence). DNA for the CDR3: TGTGCCAGCAGCTTAGTGACAGCTATGAACACTGAAGCTTTCTTT. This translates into CASSLVTAMNTEAFF. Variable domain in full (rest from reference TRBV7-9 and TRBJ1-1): DTGVSQNPRHKITKRGQNVTFRCDPISEHNRLYWYRQTLGQGPEFLTYFQNEAQLEKSRLLSDRFSAERPKGSFSTLEIQRTEQGDSAMYLCASSLVTAMNTEAFFGQGTRLTVV.

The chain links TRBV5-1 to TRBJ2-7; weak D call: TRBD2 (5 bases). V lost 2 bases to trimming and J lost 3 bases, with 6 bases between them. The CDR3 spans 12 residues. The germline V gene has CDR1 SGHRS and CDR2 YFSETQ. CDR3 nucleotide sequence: TGCGCCAGCAGCTTCGGGAACTACGAGCAGTACTTC. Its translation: CASSFGNYEQYF.

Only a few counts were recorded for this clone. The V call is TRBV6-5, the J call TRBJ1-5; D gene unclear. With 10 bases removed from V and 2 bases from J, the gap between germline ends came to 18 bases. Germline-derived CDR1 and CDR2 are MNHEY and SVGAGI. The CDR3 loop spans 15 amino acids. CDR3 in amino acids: CATLRSGFGNQPQHF. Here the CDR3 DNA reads TGTGCCACACTCAGGTCGGGGTTCGGCAATCAGCCCCAGCATTTT.

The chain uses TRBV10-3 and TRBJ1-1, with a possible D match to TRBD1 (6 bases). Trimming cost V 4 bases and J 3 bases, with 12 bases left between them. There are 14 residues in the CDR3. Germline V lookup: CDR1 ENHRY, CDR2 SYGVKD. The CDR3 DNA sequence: TGTGCCATCAGTGGGGGCAGGGGACACACTGAAGCTTTCTTT. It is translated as CAISGGRGHTEAFF.

The CDR3 DNA reads TGTGCCAGTAGGCCGGCGGGGGCCGGTAATCAGCCCCAGCATTTT. Translating it yields CASRPAGAGNQPQHF. The V and J genes are TRBV19 and TRBJ1-5; tentatively, D is TRBD1 (6 bases). CDR3 length: 15 amino acids. Germline V gene data show CDR1 as LNHDA and CDR2 as SQIVND (reference sequence). Deletions cut 6 bases from V and 4 bases from J, with 16 bases between.

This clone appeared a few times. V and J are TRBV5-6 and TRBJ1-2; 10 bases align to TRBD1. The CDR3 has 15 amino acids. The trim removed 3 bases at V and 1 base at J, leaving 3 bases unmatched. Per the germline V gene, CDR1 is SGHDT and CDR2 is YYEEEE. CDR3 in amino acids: CASSSRDRGNYGYTF. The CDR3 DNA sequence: TGTGCCAGCAGCTCAAGGGACAGGGGTAACTATGGCTACACCTTC.

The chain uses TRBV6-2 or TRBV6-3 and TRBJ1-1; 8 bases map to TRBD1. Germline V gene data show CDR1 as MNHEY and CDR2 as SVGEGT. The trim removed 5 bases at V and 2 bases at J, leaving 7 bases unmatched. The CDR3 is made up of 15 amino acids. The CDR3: CASSDRTGRNTEAFF. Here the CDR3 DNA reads TGTGCCAGCAGTGACAGGACAGGGCGAAACACTGAAGCTTTCTTT.

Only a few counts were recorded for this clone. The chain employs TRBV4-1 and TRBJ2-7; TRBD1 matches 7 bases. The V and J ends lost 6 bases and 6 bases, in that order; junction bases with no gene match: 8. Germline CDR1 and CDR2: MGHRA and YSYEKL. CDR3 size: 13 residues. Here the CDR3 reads CASRPTGAGEQYF. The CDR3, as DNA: TGCGCCAGCAGACCTACAGGGGCGGGCGAGCAGTACTTC.

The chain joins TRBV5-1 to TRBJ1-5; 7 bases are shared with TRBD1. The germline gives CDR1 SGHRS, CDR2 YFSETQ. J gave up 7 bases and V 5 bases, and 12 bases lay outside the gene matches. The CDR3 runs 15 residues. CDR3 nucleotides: TGCGCCAGCAGGAAAACAGGGGATCAGGAGCAGCCCCAGCATTTT. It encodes CASRKTGDQEQPQHF.